This is a list of T cell receptor beta chains from one sample in a study of blood T cells in healthy people across ages. In TCRdb, the 5' RACE reads were re-called with MiXCR into one record per CDR3 protein. The table has approximately 1,000,000 distinct CDR3 sequences, around two fifths seen once. The sample taken for sequencing was blood. These receptors originate from a man younger than 35 in good health. CDR3s include the opening cysteine and the closing phenylalanine or tryptophan. Each record gives: J gene, D gene, V gene, clone size, CDR3 protein, CDR3 DNA. D genes are given only for firm matches. Clone size appears in some rows only: once, few, many, or a class for an expanded clone.

>TRBJ2-7|.|TRBV6-5|.
CASSYRLGEQYF
TGTGCCAGCAGTTACAGGTTGGGCGAGCAGTACTTC
>TRBJ2-5|TRBD1|TRBV11-2|.
CASSSPIDRGFYNEQYF
TGTGCCAGCAGCTCCCCAATCGACAGGGGGTTTTACAATGAGCAGTACTTC
>TRBJ2-5|TRBD1|TRBV20-1|.
CSARTTGGALETQYF
TGCAGTGCTAGAACCACAGGGGGCGCGTTGGAGACCCAGTACTTC
>TRBJ1-2|.|TRBV28|.
CASKASGTGPNYGYTF
TGTGCCAGCAAGGCCTCTGGGACCGGGCCTAACTATGGCTACACCTTC
>TRBJ1-1|.|TRBV12-3/TRBV12-4|.
CASRTGLNTEAFF
TGTGCCAGCAGGACGGGCCTGAACACTGAAGCTTTCTTT
>TRBJ2-1|TRBD1|TRBV28|few
CASSLLPDRGYNEQFF
TGTGCCAGCAGTTTACTCCCCGACAGGGGTTACAATGAGCAGTTCTTC
>TRBJ2-1|TRBD1|TRBV6-2/TRBV6-3|.
CASSYVIGTGRDEQFF
TGTGCCAGCAGTTATGTGATTGGGACAGGGAGGGATGAGCAGTTCTTC
>TRBJ2-1|.|TRBV10-3|few
CAIKMSGPQQNEQFF
TGTGCCATCAAGATGAGCGGACCGCAGCAAAATGAGCAGTTCTTC
>TRBJ1-2|.|TRBV10-3|.
CAMRDGGAHGYTF
TGTGCCATGAGAGATGGGGGAGCCCATGGCTACACCTTC
>TRBJ2-7|.|TRBV6-2/TRBV6-3|.
CASSYGQRSYEQYF
TGTGCCAGCAGTTACGGACAGAGATCCTACGAGCAGTACTTC
>TRBJ2-5|TRBD1|TRBV6-1|few
CASRQDRAETQYF
TGTGCCAGCAGGCAAGACAGGGCTGAGACCCAGTACTTC
>TRBJ2-2|TRBD2|TRBV4-1|.
CASSQDRRLAGENTGELFF
TGCGCCAGCAGCCAAGACCGACGACTAGCGGGGGAGAACACCGGGGAGCTGTTTTTT
>TRBJ2-3|TRBD2|TRBV6-2/TRBV6-3|.
CASSYRGGASGDTQYF
TGTGCCAGCAGTTACCGCGGGGGAGCGTCTGGAGATACGCAGTATTTT
>TRBJ2-5|.|TRBV7-9|many
CASSDTSTSGGWETQYF
TGTGCCAGCAGTGATACCTCGACTAGTGGGGGATGGGAGACCCAGTACTTC
>TRBJ2-3|.|TRBV5-1|few
CARGRSGYTQYF
TGCGCCAGGGGGAGATCCGGGTATACGCAGTATTTT
>TRBJ2-3|.|TRBV5-1|.
CASSLSQEGTDTQYF
TGCGCCAGCAGCTTGTCGCAGGAAGGCACAGATACGCAGTATTTT
>TRBJ2-7|.|TRBV5-1|.
CASSLGYQFYEQYF
TGCGCCAGCAGCTTGGGATACCAGTTTTACGAGCAGTACTTC
>TRBJ2-5|.|TRBV5-1|.
CASSSLVGSQETQYF
TGCGCCAGCAGCTCCCTAGTAGGGAGCCAAGAGACCCAGTACTTC
>TRBJ2-7|TRBD1|TRBV29-1|.
CSALARDRHSYEQYF
TGCAGCGCATTAGCCCGGGACAGGCACTCCTACGAGCAGTACTTC
>TRBJ2-4|TRBD2|TRBV6-2/TRBV6-3|few
CASSYSVTSGGDKNIQYF
TGTGCCAGCAGTTACTCGGTGACTAGCGGGGGGGACAAAAACATTCAGTACTTC
>TRBJ1-2|.|TRBV10-3|.
CAISESKFKPLKTAGMDGYTF
TGTGCCATCAGTGAGTCAAAATTTAAACCCCTCAAAACAGCAGGGATGGATGGCTACACCTTC
>TRBJ2-1|TRBD2|TRBV6-6|.
CASRELGRAGNNEQFF
TGTGCCAGCCGCGAGTTGGGACGAGCGGGGAACAATGAGCAGTTCTTC
>TRBJ2-1|TRBD2|TRBV28|few
CASSPPGGAINEQFF
TGTGCCAGCAGCCCCCCCGGGGGGGCCATCAATGAGCAGTTCTTC
>TRBJ2-3|.|TRBV4-2|.
CASSRGESTDTQYF
TGTGCCAGCAGTCGAGGGGAGAGCACAGATACGCAGTATTTT
>TRBJ2-3|.|TRBV6-1|.
CASRDWDRRFTDTQYF
TGTGCCAGCAGGGACTGGGACCGCAGATTCACAGATACGCAGTATTTT
>TRBJ2-2|.|TRBV3-1|.
CASSQGGQTNTGELFF
TGTGCCAGCAGCCAAGGCGGACAGACGAACACCGGGGAGCTGTTTTTT
>TRBJ1-2|.|TRBV7-9|.
CASSGQNPNYGYTF
TGTGCCAGCAGCGGCCAGAACCCTAACTATGGCTACACCTTC
>TRBJ1-4|.|TRBV20-1|.
CGAQGRGEKLFF
TGCGGTGCTCAAGGACGTGGTGAAAAACTGTTTTTT
>TRBJ2-5|.|TRBV7-2|few
CASSVASAQTQYF
TGTGCCAGCAGCGTAGCTTCAGCTCAGACCCAGTACTTC
>TRBJ2-7|TRBD2|TRBV4-1|few
CASSQEIPGTSGGVFDEQYF
TGCGCCAGCAGCCAAGAGATCCCCGGGACTAGCGGGGGTGTATTTGATGAGCAGTACTTC
>TRBJ2-5|.|TRBV6-2/TRBV6-3|.
CASSYSISGETQYF
TGTGCCAGCAGTTACTCGATCAGTGGCGAGACCCAGTACTTC
>TRBJ2-4|TRBD1|TRBV6-2/TRBV6-3|.
CASSNRGAKNIQYF
TGTGCCAGCAGCAACAGGGGAGCCAAAAACATTCAGTACTTC
>TRBJ2-7|.|TRBV4-1|few
CASSQDDTRYEQYF
TGCGCCAGCAGCCAAGACGACACACGCTACGAGCAGTACTTC
>TRBJ1-2|TRBD1|TRBV2|.
CASTQWGQGLDGYTF
TGTGCCAGCACCCAGTGGGGACAGGGTCTAGATGGCTACACCTTC
>TRBJ1-1|TRBD1|TRBV12-3/TRBV12-4|.
CASSLGRAQGSEAFF
TGTGCCAGCAGTTTAGGGAGGGCACAGGGGTCGGAAGCTTTCTTT